These 32 T cell receptor beta chains were sequenced from one sample in a study of beta chain features in type 1 diabetes. The study reverse transcribed the entire isolated RNA, so it sequenced expressed TCRB transcripts. Sequencing used immunoSEQ multiplex PCR; TCRdb keeps in-frame clones, though not all of them. The data show a few hundred thousand clones, over 12% seen once. Source material: naive CD4+ T cells from blood. Source of these receptors: a woman between 18 and 29 years old in good health.

V and J are TRBV5-1 and TRBJ2-5; a possible D gene is TRBD2 (6 bases). The CDR3 extends over 14 amino acids. V lost 1 base, J lost 2 bases, and 9 bases lay in between. Germline assignment: CDR1 SGHRS and CDR2 YFSETQ. The CDR3 is CASSLIAGQETQYF. The CDR3, as DNA: TGCGCCAGCAGCTTGATCGCGGGGCAAGAGACCCAGTACTTC.

This chain joins TRBV29-1 and TRBJ2-1; 7 bases align to TRBD2. V lost 7 bases and J lost 4; bases outside the gene matches: 7. Germline lookup yields CDR1 SQVTM and CDR2 ANQGSEA. CDR3 length: 13 amino acids. The CDR3 protein is CSGCVGGYNEQFF. The CDR3 bases are TGCAGCGGGTGTGTCGGGGGGTACAATGAGCAGTTCTTC.

The chain carries TRBV18 and TRBJ2-5; D is undetermined. Germline CDR1 reads KGHSH; CDR2 reads LQKENI. CDR3 length: 12 amino acids. Trimming shortened V by 2 bases and J by 8 bases, and 9 bases separated the two germline ends. The CDR3 DNA sequence: TGTGCCAGCTCACCAAAGTTAGTCACCCAGTACTTC. It codes for CASSPKLVTQYF.

The J gene is TRBJ2-7, the V gene TRBV5-4; 11 nucleotides agree with TRBD2. There are 16 residues in the CDR3. Germline loops: CDR1 SGHNT, CDR2 YYREEE (reference sequence). With V trimmed by 3 bases and J by 0 bases, 5 bases remained unmatched. The CDR3 reads CASSSRTSGFSYEQYF. In nucleotides, the CDR3 is TGTGCCAGCAGCTCACGGACTAGCGGGTTCTCCTACGAGCAGTACTTC.

This clone was seen a few times. The chain links TRBV19 to TRBJ2-1, with 12 bases identical to TRBD2. V lost 7 bases to trimming and J lost 3 bases; unmatched junction nucleotides: 4. The CDR3 is 15 residues long. Germline V gene data show CDR1 as LNHDA and CDR2 as SQIVND (reference sequence). The CDR3 protein is CASTRTSGIYNEQFF. The CDR3, as DNA: TGTGCCAGTACTCGGACTAGCGGGATCTACAATGAGCAGTTCTTC. Drawing the rest from reference TRBV19 and TRBJ2-1, the complete variable domain is DGGITQSPKYLFRKEGQNVTLSCEQNLNHDAMYWYRQDPGQGLRLIYYSQIVNDFQKGDIAEGYSVSREKKESFPLTVTSAQKNPTAFYLCASTRTSGIYNEQFFGPGTRLTVL.

In this sample, this clone turned up a few times. The chain employs TRBV9 and TRBJ2-1; D is perhaps TRBD2 (5 bases). V lost 0 bases and J 4 bases, leaving 14 bases between the germline ends. CDR3 length equals 16 residues. CDR1 is SGDLS and CDR2 is YYNGEE in the germline V gene. The CDR3 spells CASSVGGLRPYNEQFF. The CDR3 DNA reads TGTGCCAGCAGCGTAGGCGGACTCCGCCCGTACAATGAGCAGTTCTTC.

A remark on this clone: This CDR3 is also generated by other DNA sequences in the sample. This chain connects TRBV28 to TRBJ2-7; D is perhaps TRBD1 (6 bases). Trimming shortened V by 4 bases and J by 2 bases, and 9 bases separated the two germline ends. Per germline, CDR1 MDHEN and CDR2 SYDVKM. The CDR3 spans 13 residues. The CDR3, as DNA: TGTGCCAGCAGTTCTACAGGGACCTACGAGCAGTACTTC. It is translated as CASSSTGTYEQYF.

This clone was recorded a few times. This chain joins TRBV6-1 and TRBJ1-5, with D possibly being TRBD1 (5 bases). The CDR3 is 15 amino acids. Germline V gene lookup returns CDR1 MNHNS and CDR2 SASEGT. V was clipped by 5 bases and J by 4 bases, with 15 bases between them. CDR3 DNA sequence: TGTGCCAGCAGTTTCGACCTGGGGGGGAATCAGCCCCAGCATTTT. Translated: CASSFDLGGNQPQHF.

V is TRBV18 and J is TRBJ2-5; D unclear. The CDR3 totals 14 residues. The germline gives CDR1 KGHSH, CDR2 LQKENI. V lost 6 bases, J lost 3 bases, and 14 bases lay in between. As DNA, the CDR3 is TGTGCCAGCTCTCTGGTTTTGACAAAAGAGACCCAGTACTTC. This codes for CASSLVLTKETQYF.

The genes are TRBV7-2 and TRBJ2-3, with 13 bases matching TRBD2. Germline V lookup: CDR1 SGHTA, CDR2 FQGNSA. Trimming at V came to 1 base and at J to 5 bases, leaving 9 bases not matched to a gene. The CDR3 is made up of 18 amino acids. CDR3 coding DNA: TGTGCCAGCAGCTTAGGGAAACTAGCGGGAGGGCCGATAGATACGCAGTATTTT. Translation gives CASSLGKLAGGPIDTQYF.

The rearrangement joins TRBV21-1 to TRBJ2-7; whether TRBD1, the table's D call, matches the DNA was not checked. TRBV21-1 is recorded as a pseudogene. The CDR3 has 13 amino acids. The CDR3 DNA sequence: TGTGCCAGCCGGGACAGGGGCTCCTACGAGCAGTACTTC. Translating gives CASRDRGSYEQYF.

This clone occurred a few times. This rearrangement joins TRBV7-9 to TRBJ1-1; 10 bases align to TRBD1. In germline, CDR1 is SEHNR, CDR2 FQNEAQ (reference sequence). The CDR3 consists of 18 residues. V shed 5 bases and J 4 bases; nucleotides not matched to a gene: 16. The CDR3 loop is CASSQKTGQGILGTEAFF. The CDR3 nucleotides are TGTGCCAGCAGCCAAAAGACGGGACAGGGGATCCTCGGCACTGAAGCTTTCTTT.

This clone was picked up a small number of times. The gene calls are TRBV28 and TRBJ2-1; 9 bases agree with TRBD2. V lost 3 bases and J lost 8; bases outside the gene matches: 8. The CDR3 has 15 residues. The V gene's germline CDR1 is MDHEN and CDR2 SYDVKM. In nucleotides, the CDR3 is TGTGCCAGCAGTTTGCCCCTAGCGGGAAGGGATGAGCAGTTCTTC. It specifies CASSLPLAGRDEQFF.

This clone showed up just a few times. The rearrangement links TRBV5-4 to TRBJ2-4; the D gene is possibly TRBD2 (7 bases). The CDR3 totals 14 residues. V lost 3 bases and J 8 bases, leaving 15 bases between the germline ends. Germline lookup yields CDR1 SGHNT and CDR2 YYREEE (reference sequence). The CDR3 region has the DNA TGTGCCAGCAGCTCCGGGGGGCTAGGAGACATTCAGTACTTC. Translating it yields CASSSGGLGDIQYF.

The chain employs TRBV4-2 and TRBJ2-3; D not certain. This CDR3 spans 14 amino acids. V was shortened by 0 bases and J by 2 bases, with 6 bases between the two germline ends. CDR1 is LGHNA and CDR2 is YNFKEQ in the germline V gene. CDR3: CASSQDIFTDTQYF. The CDR3, as DNA: TGTGCCAGCAGCCAAGATATCTTCACAGATACGCAGTATTTT.

This clone was counted only a few times. This chain joins TRBV30 and TRBJ1-1, with D perhaps TRBD1 (5 bases). Trimming cost V 0 bases and J 11 bases, with 10 bases left between them. The germline CDR1 and CDR2 sequences are GTSNPN and SVGIG (reference sequence). This CDR3 spans 11 amino acids. In DNA form, the CDR3 reads TGTGCCTGGAGTGTATGGGGGGATGCTTTCTTT. The encoded protein is CAWSVWGDAFF.

V gene TRBV27 combines with J gene TRBJ2-1, with a tentative D call TRBD1 (6 bases). Germline CDR1 MNHEY, CDR2 SMNVEV (reference sequence). The CDR3 is made up of 13 amino acids. Trimming shortened V by 3 bases and J by 4 bases, and 7 bases separated the two germline ends. CDR3 sequence (DNA): TGTGCCAGCAGTTTTGGACAGTACAATGAGCAGTTCTTC. The encoded protein is CASSFGQYNEQFF.

Worth noting for this clone: Other DNA variants within this sample encode the same CDR3. This chain joins TRBV5-1 and TRBJ2-1; a weak D match, TRBD2 (6 bases). Trimming removed 2 bases at V and 0 bases at J, with 9 bases between. The CDR3 covers 15 residues. The germline CDR1 and CDR2 sequences are SGHRS and YFSETQ. The CDR3 coding sequence is TGCGCCAGCAGCTTTGGGGGGAGCTCCTACAATGAGCAGTTCTTC. Its protein product is CASSFGGSSYNEQFF.

V gene TRBV9 combines with J gene TRBJ1-3, with a possible D match to TRBD1 (6 bases). The germline CDR1 and CDR2 sequences are SGDLS and YYNGEE. The V gene lost 3 bases and the J gene lost 8 bases, with 15 bases spanning the gap. This CDR3 spans 14 amino acids. This CDR3 is CASSAGTSGDTIYF. As DNA, the CDR3 is TGTGCCAGCAGCGCCGGGACATCAGGGGACACCATATATTTT.

This clone showed up just a few times. V gene TRBV25-1 combines with J gene TRBJ2-1; 9 bases align to TRBD2. Germline CDR1 MGHDK, CDR2 SYGVNS. The V segment lost 3 bases and the J segment 12 bases; nucleotides outside the gene matches: 12. The CDR3 totals 15 residues. The CDR3 region has the DNA TGTGCCAGCAGTGAGCCAGCGGGAGGACCCGAATCGCAGTTCTTC. Translation gives CASSEPAGGPESQFF.

This clone came up a few times. The chain joins TRBV4-1 to TRBJ2-1, with 7 positions matching TRBD2. J lost 15 bases, V lost 1 base, and 9 bases had no gene match. Looked up from germline, CDR1 is MGHRA and CDR2 is YSYEKL. This CDR3 has 13 residues. The CDR3 DNA sequence: TGCGCCAGCAGCCAAGCTAGCGGAGTCCCCCGGTTCTTC. Its protein is CASSQASGVPRFF.

This clone was counted only a few times. The chain links TRBV5-1 to TRBJ2-7; 10 positions agree with TRBD1. CDR3 length: 15 amino acids. With 4 bases clipped from V and 2 bases from J, the junction kept 6 bases outside the gene matches. Germline loops: CDR1 SGHRS, CDR2 YFSETQ. In nucleotides, the CDR3 is TGCGCCAGCAGCGACGGACAGGGGGTGCCCTACGAGCAGTACTTC. This codes for CASSDGQGVPYEQYF.

This clone was observed a handful of times. The genes are TRBV29-1 and TRBJ2-5; possibly TRBD1 for D (6 bases). V was clipped by 4 bases and J by 5 bases, with 14 bases between them. This CDR3 comprises 13 residues. Per the germline V gene, CDR1 is SQVTM and CDR2 is ANQGSEA. As DNA, the CDR3 is TGCAGCGTTGTGAGGGGGTTGAGGGAGACCCAGTACTTC. Translated, it gives CSVVRGLRETQYF.

In its sample, this clone was seen a few times. J is TRBJ2-7 and V is TRBV4-3; a possible D gene is TRBD2 (5 bases). V gave up 2 bases and J gave up 0 bases, with 11 bases separating them. Germline values: CDR1 LGHNA, CDR2 YSLEER. This CDR3 is built from 15 residues. CDR3: CASSQKLAGSYEQYF. CDR3 sequence (DNA): TGCGCCAGCAGCCAAAAATTGGCGGGCTCCTACGAGCAGTACTTC.

In its sample, this clone was seen a few times. The chain is built from TRBV15 and TRBJ2-1, with a tentative D call TRBD2 (6 bases). V was cut by 3 bases and J by 5 bases, with 17 bases left in between. The CDR3 is 16 residues long. Per the germline V gene, CDR1 is LNHNV and CDR2 is YYDKDF (reference sequence). CDR3 loop: CATSSPSPTRNNEQFF. CDR3 DNA: TGTGCCACCAGCAGTCCTTCCCCGACTAGGAACAATGAGCAGTTCTTC.

The rearrangement uses TRBV18 and TRBJ2-1, with 7 bases lining up with TRBD2. V was pared by 3 bases and J by 15 bases, with 17 bases of the junction left unmatched. The CDR3 has 15 amino acids. Germline CDR1 reads KGHSH; CDR2 reads LQKENI. The CDR3 region has the DNA TGTGCCAGCTCACCTTCCGGGACTATCGGCGCTGAATGGTTCTTC. Protein sequence: CASSPSGTIGAEWFF.

The V call is TRBV2, the J call TRBJ1-5; TRBD1 might be the D (5 bases). The V gene lost 7 bases and the J gene lost 0 bases, with 10 bases spanning the gap. CDR1 is SNHLY, CDR2 FYNNEI, per germline. This CDR3 contains 14 residues. CDR3: CASNLDTSNQPQHF. The CDR3 nucleotides read TGTGCCAGCAACCTGGACACTAGCAATCAGCCCCAGCATTTT.

This chain connects TRBV6-5 to TRBJ1-2, with D uncertain. The CDR3 has 15 residues. V lost 0 bases, J lost 4 bases, and 12 bases lay in between. The germline CDR1 and CDR2 sequences are MNHEY and SVGAGI. CDR3 sequence reads: CASSYSTPLSYGYTF. CDR3 in DNA: TGTGCCAGCAGTTACTCGACTCCACTTTCCTATGGCTACACCTTC.

In the case of this clone: The junction departs from germline at one end; a sequencing error may be responsible. The chain combines TRBV7-7 with TRBJ2-7, with D tentatively TRBD2 (6 bases). The CDR3 totals 13 residues. Germline V gene data show CDR1 as SSHAT and CDR2 as FNYEAQ (reference sequence). CDR3 sequence (DNA): TGTGCTAGCAGCGCGGGACGGATGAACGAGCAGTACTTC. Its protein product is CASSAGRMNEQYF.

The chain is built from TRBV7-9 and TRBJ2-2; 7 bases map to TRBD2. J gave up 9 bases and V 3 bases, and 1 base lay outside the gene matches. The CDR3 totals 12 residues. CDR1 is SEHNR and CDR2 is FQNEAQ in the germline V gene (reference sequence). CDR3 DNA: TGTGCCAGCAGCTTGACTAGCCGGGAGCTGTTTTTT. Translating it yields CASSLTSRELFF.

V gene TRBV5-1 combines with J gene TRBJ2-3, with 10 bases identical to TRBD2. V shed 4 bases and J 1 base; nucleotides not matched to a gene: 6. The CDR3 length is 16 residues. Looked up from germline, CDR1 is SGHRS and CDR2 is YFSETQ. CDR3 sequence: CASSPKLAGRTDTQYF. Here the CDR3 DNA reads TGCGCCAGCAGCCCCAAACTAGCGGGACGCACAGATACGCAGTATTTT.

This clone came up a few times. The chain uses TRBV28 and TRBJ2-4; perhaps TRBD2 as D (7 bases). Germline loops: CDR1 MDHEN, CDR2 SYDVKM. The CDR3 covers 14 residues. V lost 7 bases and J 7 bases, leaving 17 bases between the germline ends. The CDR3 DNA follows: TGTGCCAGCACACTAGGTGGGAGGGGGAACATTCAGTACTTC. It codes for CASTLGGRGNIQYF.